This TCR beta chain was retrieved from a study of cytomegalovirus exposure and HLA in healthy donors (dated by TCRdb to about 2017). Looking at the study overall: An earlier analysis of roughly 630 of the donors reported approximately 290 Gb of sequence data and 117 million unique TCR beta sequences from 150 million to 200 million T cells. A later analysis re-examined previously published TCR beta repertoires from about 670 donors and added high-resolution HLA genotyping to investigate patterns of TCR occurrence. An early release that covered 500 to 800 HLA-typed donors contained about 300 gigabases of sequencing data and tens of millions of unique TCR sequences. Along with the approximately 670-subject first cohort, a separate validation cohort of over a hundred different subjects was used. The study aimed to test whether cataloging public T cell receptors could reveal signatures of past pathogen exposure. HLA typing included class I and class II loci at four-digit resolution. In a later genetic analysis, genome-wide SNP genotypes for about three fifths of the 666 donors were used, and that subset was treated as a discovery cohort. The T cell repertoires of about 700 subjects were profiled by immunosequencing and related to cytomegalovirus serostatus. On average, about 200,000 unique TCR beta nucleotide sequences were sequenced per donor among roughly 430 genotyped donors of the cohort, with approximately 18% of those sequences being non-productive. All discovery cohort repertoires had been generated using a single sequencing platform. Four to six DR-DQ haplotypes were handled as single units for association and clustering, since linkage in the cohort was strong. Typing coverage differed by locus: A, B, C, DRB1 and DQB1 were typed in about 620-630 donors, DQA1 in 500 to 550, DPA1 in approximately 600, and DPB1 in around 490. In the later analysis, no new phenotypic data were used to find candidate immune exposures; instead, reliance was placed on TCR beta sequences and their occurrence across donors. Among the roughly 370 genotyped donors, under 90% belonged to the genetic ancestry cluster associated with self-reported Caucasian donors. An earlier analysis of fewer than 750 of the donors used high-throughput TCR beta sequencing to judge whether each TCR beta V gene segment behaved as functional or pseudogenic. Donor age, sex, ethnicity and CMV serostatus were compiled together with the repertoire data. To predict cytomegalovirus infection status, the study brought together high-throughput TCR immunosequencing, statistical association of individual TCRs with disease status, and machine learning.

The method was the immunoSEQ multiplex PCR assay. The multiplex PCR relied on a mix of 60 forward primers for TCR Vbeta segments and 13 reverse primers for TCR Jbeta segments. A multiplex PCR assay on genomic DNA amplified the CDR3 region of rearranged TCR beta genes. The Illumina HiSeq System was used to sequence the amplified TCR beta libraries as 87-base-pair reads. Regarding the original processing steps: A later analysis tallied roughly 76 million unique TCR beta chains across the approximately 670 repertoires, and approximately 9.9 million of those chains were shared by two or more donors. To remove PCR and sequencing errors, raw reads were error-corrected and collapsed into unique sequences using a nearest-neighbor algorithm that merged closely related sequences. To assign V, D and J gene segments, CDR3 sequences were aligned to IMGT reference sequences. For a sequence to be retained, a match of at least six nucleotides was required to both a V gene segment and a J gene segment. A rearrangement was called productive if the CDR3 had no stop codons and remained in frame with V and J, and every other rearrangement was called non-productive. CDR3 was defined according to IMGT convention as the region running from the second conserved V-encoded cysteine to the conserved J-encoded phenylalanine. The earlier analysis of some 580 of the donors excluded any sequence lacking an unambiguous match to a single V gene segment. In an earlier analysis of several hundred of the donors, V segments were called functional above 56.7% productive rearrangements and were called segregating when the between-donor standard deviation exceeded 5%. A statistical classification framework was built to diagnose cytomegalovirus status from the catalog of TCR beta chain sequences. In a later analysis, TCR nucleotide sequences were compared against IMGT/GENE-DB human TR gene sequences so that V and J genes could be assigned. Using the TCRdist pipeline, a later analysis assigned CDR3 sequences along with most-parsimonious VDJ recombination scenarios. In a later analysis, every TCR beta chain was defined by the combination of its CDR3 amino acid sequence and its V-gene family, and reads without a unique V-gene family were dropped. To address suspected cross-contamination and a sequencing artifact, a later analysis removed around 590 highly shared, low-generation-probability nucleotide sequences. In a later analysis, a clonal expansion index was calculated for each public chain from normalized within-repertoire ranks of inferred template counts. Generation probabilities in a later analysis came from a VDJ recombination model fitted to out-of-frame rearrangements, and those results were checked against IGoR. A later analysis scored TCR-TCR, TCR-HLA and TCR-CMV co-occurrence with hypergeometric tests, applying a repertoire-size bias correction to TCR pairs. To estimate false discovery rates, a later analysis permuted the HLA or CMV assignments 20 times. A later analysis grouped co-occurring TCRs with DBSCAN, adding TCRdist sequence similarity when clustering within HLA-allele-positive subsets. For co-occurrence clustering, repertoires with fewer than 30,000 or more than 120,000 public chains were excluded, along with five repertoires with anomalous nucleotide sharing. In its TCRdb copy, this immuneACCESS table keeps in-frame sequences only and misses some clones. Where compared with another copy, unresolved V genes explain less than half of these, and the others have no known cause. D and trimming come from the DNA, and the V and J calls and clone size come from that table. The sample table records roughly 58,000 clones. The ten largest clones represent more than 9.5% of the sample.

Of note for this clone: The antigen this receptor binds is unknown.

General findings and caveats noted by the study authors: For the cohort, immune exposure information was limited to CMV serostatus. A group of highly shared sequence variants was considered likely to be a technical artifact of the sequencing pipeline. Correlated functional status among segregating V segments might reflect linkage disequilibrium, but an unknown experimental factor could not be ruled out. In an earlier analysis of approximately 600 of the donors, most TCR beta V segments were observed in productive rearrangements about 87% or about 30% of the time, broadly matching IMGT annotations. Sequencing depth was assumed to be roughly uniform across donors in the presence/absence analyses, though that assumption may not hold. A later analysis associated some 17,000 TCR beta sequences with specific HLA alleles at a false discovery rate of 0.05. A few of the identified cytomegalovirus-associated TCR beta chains were confirmed in vitro to be specific for cytomegalovirus antigens. In a later analysis, TCR association rates were found to vary across HLA loci, with the most associated TCRs seen for DRB1 alleles and the fewest for HLA-C alleles. V-gene and J-gene trimming of TCR beta chains was associated with a missense DCLRE1C variant in a later genetic analysis, and the association was replicated in an independent cohort. Because the 87-base-pair reads could not distinguish some IMGT-functional V segments, including TRBV6-2 and TRBV6-3, those segments were excluded. Because counts were too low, 15 or so rarely observed V segments, including chromosome 9 orphons, were excluded from the earlier analysis of some 590 of the donors. The authors suggested that the approach could potentially be generalized to other disease states and immunological phenotypes. When HLA alleles, especially DR and DQ, strongly co-occurred, TCR associations were difficult to assign to individual alleles. Most TCR sequences were observed very rarely across donors, whereas some public TCRs were present in many individuals. A further reported finding was that TCR beta sequences accurately predicted the HLA-A and HLA-B alleles for most subjects in the first cohort. The study listed approximately 150 TCR beta chains as associated with cytomegalovirus. In a later genetic analysis, fewer N-insertions in productive TCRs were reported among donors in an Asian-associated ancestry cluster than the approximately 710-donor mean. The classifier was reported to diagnose cytomegalovirus status with high specificity and sensitivity in both the original cohort and the validation cohort. This cohort had only TCR beta chains sequenced, and the lack of alpha or paired-chain data limited which features could be detected. According to a later analysis, parvovirus B19, influenza, CMV and Epstein-Barr virus appeared linked to several top co-occurrence clusters. HLA typing was unavailable for some donors at each locus, so association tests used only the typed subset. In a later analysis, HLA-associated TCR beta chains showed more clonal expansion and lower generation probabilities than non-associated chains that were equally common. A later analysis found that most CMV-associated TCR beta chains appeared HLA-restricted, with HLA associations seemingly driven largely by CMV exposure.

In total, roughly 670 healthy bone marrow donors made up the cohort. Cohort members were all nominally healthy when sampled, although unrecorded immune exposures were likely present. The donor was CMV seropositive and belonged to the group of 250 to 300 seropositive cohort members. A peripheral blood sample was provided by each donor, and peripheral blood mononuclear cells were used for TCR beta sequencing. Genomic DNA was extracted from the blood cell samples with the Qiagen DNeasy Blood Extraction Kit. The CDR3, from cysteine to phenylalanine, totals 14 residues. Solely the CDR3 DNA is kept, with 42 bases framed from the first base. CDR1 and CDR2 are drawn from the germline V gene: SGHRS, YFSETQ. The V and J ends are trimmed by 0 bases and 4 bases, leaving 10 bases between them.

The sequence derives from a woman aged 50 to 60 in good health and CMV-seropositive. Sequencing was carried out using PBMCs. The receptor chain draws on TRBV5-1 and TRBJ1-2; D gene: possibly TRBD1, on 5 matching bases. The CDR3 sequence is CASSLEGQVYGYTF. DNA sequence: TGCGCCAGCAGCTTGGAGGGGCAAGTCTATGGCTACACCTTC.